Listed below are T cell receptor beta chains from one sample, sequenced in a study of identical twins. One entry per CDR3 protein, called by TCRdb with MiXCR from the 5' RACE reads. The repertoire holds 1.5 million to 2 million distinct CDR3 sequences, 32% seen once, with about 0.27% in the top ten. The material sequenced was cord blood. The source of these receptors is a newborn girl in good health. CDR3s include the opening cysteine and the closing phenylalanine or tryptophan. Fields, in order: clone size, V gene, J gene, CDR3 protein. For some rows the clone size is stated as once, few or many, or as a class when expanded; others skip it.

clone_size: .
v_call: TRBV29-1
j_call: TRBJ2-1
cdr3_aa: CSVEARASRYNEQFF

clone_size: .
v_call: TRBV21-1
j_call: TRBJ1-4
cdr3_aa: CASSNNEKLFF

clone_size: many
v_call: TRBV20-1
j_call: TRBJ1-5
cdr3_aa: CSAREGTGNQPQHF

clone_size: .
v_call: TRBV29-1
j_call: TRBJ1-1
cdr3_aa: CSPPARNIEAFF

clone_size: .
v_call: TRBV6-1
j_call: TRBJ2-3
cdr3_aa: CASGRDPTDTQYF

clone_size: .
v_call: TRBV6-6
j_call: TRBJ1-5
cdr3_aa: CASSYSSKIYSNQPQHF

clone_size: .
v_call: TRBV12-3/TRBV12-4
j_call: TRBJ2-1
cdr3_aa: CASSPHRSGGGNEQFF

clone_size: .
v_call: TRBV12-3/TRBV12-4
j_call: TRBJ1-3
cdr3_aa: CASSFPQTLSGNTIYF

clone_size: .
v_call: TRBV12-3/TRBV12-4
j_call: TRBJ1-2
cdr3_aa: CASSSPKTGYGYTF

clone_size: .
v_call: TRBV4-1
j_call: TRBJ2-1
cdr3_aa: CASSQTRLAGGGGSYNEQFF

clone_size: once
v_call: TRBV5-6
j_call: TRBJ2-3
cdr3_aa: CASSLYQPGRVPRYF

clone_size: .
v_call: TRBV12-3/TRBV12-4
j_call: TRBJ2-1
cdr3_aa: CATSGTNSYNEQFF

clone_size: .
v_call: TRBV15
j_call: TRBJ1-2
cdr3_aa: CATSRHRIYHDYTF

clone_size: few
v_call: TRBV10-3
j_call: TRBJ1-1
cdr3_aa: CAISESGHSSNTEAFF

clone_size: few
v_call: TRBV5-1
j_call: TRBJ2-3
cdr3_aa: CASTHSSRGVPTDTQYF

clone_size: .
v_call: TRBV20-1
j_call: TRBJ2-7
cdr3_aa: CSARRGRIDEQYF

clone_size: many
v_call: TRBV24-1
j_call: TRBJ2-7
cdr3_aa: CATSDRTSGFYEQYF

clone_size: .
v_call: TRBV3-1
j_call: TRBJ2-7
cdr3_aa: CASSQGGSGRFEYEQYF

clone_size: .
v_call: TRBV7-9
j_call: TRBJ2-1
cdr3_aa: CASSLQGLVLYNEQFF

clone_size: .
v_call: TRBV27
j_call: TRBJ2-3
cdr3_aa: CASSSGLNPTDTQYF

clone_size: .
v_call: TRBV10-3
j_call: TRBJ2-1
cdr3_aa: CVISESNRGGHEQFF

clone_size: .
v_call: TRBV2
j_call: TRBJ2-7
cdr3_aa: CASRETPAYEQYF

clone_size: few
v_call: TRBV13
j_call: TRBJ2-1
cdr3_aa: CASSLSGAGGNEQFF

clone_size: few
v_call: TRBV6-1
j_call: TRBJ2-1
cdr3_aa: CASSEEGGNNEQFF

clone_size: .
v_call: TRBV9
j_call: TRBJ2-5
cdr3_aa: CASSAGPGSQETQYF

clone_size: .
v_call: TRBV6-5
j_call: TRBJ1-1
cdr3_aa: CASSSPAGWGTEAFF

clone_size: .
v_call: TRBV4-1
j_call: TRBJ2-3
cdr3_aa: CASSHARADTQYF

clone_size: few
v_call: TRBV9
j_call: TRBJ2-3
cdr3_aa: CASSVGGILTDTQYF

clone_size: once
v_call: TRBV6-5
j_call: TRBJ2-1
cdr3_aa: CASSRDRTLEQFF

clone_size: .
v_call: TRBV9
j_call: TRBJ2-2
cdr3_aa: CASSFRDYTGELFF

clone_size: once
v_call: TRBV12-3/TRBV12-4
j_call: TRBJ2-7
cdr3_aa: CASSFRGRDRVYEQYF

clone_size: .
v_call: TRBV27
j_call: TRBJ1-2
cdr3_aa: CASSLSYGAVGYGYTF

clone_size: .
v_call: TRBV20-1
j_call: TRBJ1-5
cdr3_aa: CSARDSWGTRDQPQHF

clone_size: .
v_call: TRBV20-1
j_call: TRBJ2-7
cdr3_aa: CSASPGPRGEQYF

clone_size: .
v_call: TRBV7-2
j_call: TRBJ2-3
cdr3_aa: CASSLGAVDTQYF

clone_size: once
v_call: TRBV27
j_call: .
cdr3_aa: CASHDRTVDTYEQYF

clone_size: once
v_call: TRBV19
j_call: TRBJ2-1
cdr3_aa: CASSIGLGLYEQFF

clone_size: .
v_call: TRBV15
j_call: TRBJ2-2
cdr3_aa: CATSGTSVNTGELFF

clone_size: .
v_call: TRBV29-1
j_call: TRBJ2-3
cdr3_aa: CSLRGTGTTDTQYF

clone_size: .
v_call: TRBV5-1
j_call: TRBJ2-4
cdr3_aa: CASSLMAGRGAKNIQYF